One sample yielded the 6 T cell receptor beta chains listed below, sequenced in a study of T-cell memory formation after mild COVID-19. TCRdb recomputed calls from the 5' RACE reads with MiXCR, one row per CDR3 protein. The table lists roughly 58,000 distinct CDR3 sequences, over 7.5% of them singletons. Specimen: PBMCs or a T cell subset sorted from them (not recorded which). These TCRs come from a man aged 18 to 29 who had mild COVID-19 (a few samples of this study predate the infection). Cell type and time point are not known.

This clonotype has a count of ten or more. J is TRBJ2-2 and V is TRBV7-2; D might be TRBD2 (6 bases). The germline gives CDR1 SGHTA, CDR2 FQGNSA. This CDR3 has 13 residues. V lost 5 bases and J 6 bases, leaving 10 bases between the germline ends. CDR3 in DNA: TGTGCCAGCAGCGGAAGCGGGTCCGGGGAGCTGTTTTTT. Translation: CASSGSGSGELFF.

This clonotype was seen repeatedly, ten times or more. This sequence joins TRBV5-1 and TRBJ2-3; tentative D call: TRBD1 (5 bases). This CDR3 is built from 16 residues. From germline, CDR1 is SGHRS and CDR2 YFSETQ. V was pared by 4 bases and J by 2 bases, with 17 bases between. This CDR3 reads CASSPGDGALTDTQYF. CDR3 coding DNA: TGCGCCAGCAGCCCCGGCGATGGGGCCCTCACAGATACGCAGTATTTT.

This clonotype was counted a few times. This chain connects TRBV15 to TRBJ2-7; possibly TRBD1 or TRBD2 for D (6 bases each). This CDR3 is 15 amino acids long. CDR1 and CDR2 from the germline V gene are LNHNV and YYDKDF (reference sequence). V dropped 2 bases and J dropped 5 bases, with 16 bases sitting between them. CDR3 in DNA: TGTGCCACCAGCAGACTTATAGTCGGGGGCCACGAGCAGTACTTC. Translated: CATSRLIVGGHEQYF.

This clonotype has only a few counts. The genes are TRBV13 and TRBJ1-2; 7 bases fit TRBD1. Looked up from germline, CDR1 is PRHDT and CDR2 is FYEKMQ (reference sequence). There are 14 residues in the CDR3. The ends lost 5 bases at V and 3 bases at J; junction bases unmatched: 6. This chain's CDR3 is CASSTTGTDYGYTF. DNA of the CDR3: TGTGCCAGCAGCACTACCGGGACAGACTATGGCTACACCTTC.

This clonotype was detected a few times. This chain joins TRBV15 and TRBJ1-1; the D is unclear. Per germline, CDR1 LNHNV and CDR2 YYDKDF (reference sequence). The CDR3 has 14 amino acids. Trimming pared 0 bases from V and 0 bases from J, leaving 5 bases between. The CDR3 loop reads CATSRDTMNTEAFF. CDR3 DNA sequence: TGTGCCACCAGCAGAGATACCATGAACACTGAAGCTTTCTTT.

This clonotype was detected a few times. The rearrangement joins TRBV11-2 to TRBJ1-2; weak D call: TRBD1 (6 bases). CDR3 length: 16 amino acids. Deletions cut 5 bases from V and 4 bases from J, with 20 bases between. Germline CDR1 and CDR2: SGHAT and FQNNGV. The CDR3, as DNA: TGTGCCAGCAGCCCTACCCGCAGGGGCCCCTCCTATGGCTACACCTTC. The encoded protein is CASSPTRRGPSYGYTF.